This T cell receptor (beta chain) was documented in a study of OX40 agonist ivuxolimab in advanced cancers. Across the study: Prior anti-PD-1, anti-PD-L1 or anti-CTLA-4 therapy did not bar entry, and roughly 40% had some. The study, taken as a whole, reports: With doses of 0.1 to 3.0 mg/kg, CD4+ and CD8+ blood T cells had undergone clonal expansion by week 6. Clonal expansion was among the lowest in partial responders at 0.1-3.0 mg/kg, especially CD8+. CD8+ T cells showed, on average, more clonal expansion than CD4+ cells.

The protocol was immunoSEQ multiplex PCR, while the TCRdb copy is restricted to in-frame clones and leaves out a portion. Counted here are about 93,000 clones, under 95% occurring once; the ten biggest clones make up roughly 0.5%. Germline-derived CDR1 and CDR2 are SGHAT and FQNNGV. Between the trimmed V and J ends, which lost 5 bases and 1 base, there was a span of 12 bases. The CDR3 sequence is 15 residues long. This clone was seen once. Its target is unknown. The origin of this receptor is an adult with an advanced solid tumor such as melanoma, head and neck, liver or kidney cancer. Material: CD4+ or CD8+ T cells sorted from blood, obtained in a trial of the OX40 agonist ivuxolimab. V usage is TRBV11-2 and J usage is TRBJ1-5; tentatively, D is TRBD1 (6 bases). The CDR3 here is CASSRTGNSNQPQHF. The CDR3 region has the DNA TGTGCCAGCAGCAGAACAGGGAACAGCAATCAGCCCCAGCATTTT.